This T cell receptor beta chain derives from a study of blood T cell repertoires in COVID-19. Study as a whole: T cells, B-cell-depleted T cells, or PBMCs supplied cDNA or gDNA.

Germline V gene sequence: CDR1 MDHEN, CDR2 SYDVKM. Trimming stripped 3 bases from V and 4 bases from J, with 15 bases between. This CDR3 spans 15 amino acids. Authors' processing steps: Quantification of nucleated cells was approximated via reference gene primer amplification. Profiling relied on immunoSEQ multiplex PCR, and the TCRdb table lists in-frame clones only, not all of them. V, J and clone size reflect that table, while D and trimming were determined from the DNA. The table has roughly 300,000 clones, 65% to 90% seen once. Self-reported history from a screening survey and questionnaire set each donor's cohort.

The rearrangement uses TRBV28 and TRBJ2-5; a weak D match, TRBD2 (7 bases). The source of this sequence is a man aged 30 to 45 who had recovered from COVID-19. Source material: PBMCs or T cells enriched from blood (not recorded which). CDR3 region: CASSFGRGRGETQYF. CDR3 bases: TGTGCCAGCAGTTTTGGGCGGGGGCGCGGAGAGACCCAGTACTTC.